Listed below are T cell receptor beta chains from one sample, sequenced in a study of T cell responses to AZD1222 COVID-19 vaccine. Generated by immunoSEQ multiplex PCR, the TCRdb table keeps only in-frame clones and is missing some. The sample lists 90,000 to 120,000 clones, just over 90% occurring once. Sequencing was performed on peripheral blood, taken 28 days after the second AZD1222 dose. Receptors originate from an adult who received the AZD1222 COVID-19 vaccine. Each CDR3 is given with its conserved first and last residue. Fields, in order: J gene, clone size, V gene, D gene, CDR3 DNA, CDR3 protein. A D gene is named only where the DNA matches it firmly. Expanded clones get a size class; other rows say once, few or many, or leave the size out.

j_gene: TRBJ2-1; abundance: -; v_gene: TRBV4-3; d_gene: -; CDR3nt: TGCGCCAGCAGCACGCCCGGGACTGGGGGCTATGAGCAGTTCTTC; CDR3aa: CASSTPGTGGYEQFF
j_gene: TRBJ1-4; abundance: -; v_gene: TRBV7-9; d_gene: -; CDR3nt: TGTGCCAGCAGCTTAACGGGGCGGGGATCATTTAATGAAAAACTGTTTTTT; CDR3aa: CASSLTGRGSFNEKLFF
j_gene: TRBJ2-5; abundance: -; v_gene: TRBV5-4; d_gene: TRBD2; CDR3nt: TGTGCCAGCAGCTTGGATGGGACTAGGAGAAAAGAGACCCAGTACTTC; CDR3aa: CASSLDGTRRKETQYF
j_gene: TRBJ1-1; abundance: -; v_gene: TRBV19; d_gene: -; CDR3nt: TGTGCCAGTAGTATTCCCCACGTGAACACTGAAGCTTTCTTT; CDR3aa: CASSIPHVNTEAFF
j_gene: TRBJ1-2; abundance: once; v_gene: TRBV28; d_gene: TRBD1; CDR3nt: TGTGCCACAGGCAGGGGGCGGAACTATGGCTACACCTTC; CDR3aa: CATGRGRNYGYTF
j_gene: TRBJ2-7; abundance: -; v_gene: TRBV5-6; d_gene: TRBD1; CDR3nt: TGTGCCAGCAGAAGACAGGGGAGCTCCTACGAGCAGTACTTC; CDR3aa: CASRRQGSSYEQYF
j_gene: TRBJ1-3; abundance: -; v_gene: TRBV25-1; d_gene: -; CDR3nt: TGTGCCAGCAGTGACAGTCCAGGAAACACCATATATTTT; CDR3aa: CASSDSPGNTIYF
j_gene: TRBJ1-3; abundance: -; v_gene: TRBV7-9; d_gene: -; CDR3nt: TGTGCCAGCAGCTTAGGACAGAGCCCTGGAAACACCATATATTTT; CDR3aa: CASSLGQSPGNTIYF
j_gene: TRBJ1-4; abundance: -; v_gene: TRBV5-6; d_gene: -; CDR3nt: TGTGCCAGCAGCTTTATGGGCGACAAACTGTTTTTT; CDR3aa: CASSFMGDKLFF
j_gene: TRBJ1-4; abundance: -; v_gene: TRBV11-2; d_gene: TRBD1; CDR3nt: TGTGCCAGCAGCTTAGACTACAGGGGGAGAGAAAAACTGTTTTTT; CDR3aa: CASSLDYRGREKLFF
j_gene: TRBJ2-7; abundance: -; v_gene: TRBV10-3; d_gene: -; CDR3nt: TGTGCCATCAGTGGCCGACTAGGAGCCTCCTACGAGCAGTACTTC; CDR3aa: CAISGRLGASYEQYF
j_gene: TRBJ2-3; abundance: -; v_gene: TRBV5-6; d_gene: TRBD2; CDR3nt: TGTGCCAGCAGCGATACACTATTCCGGCGGGGGGACACAGATACGCAGTATTTT; CDR3aa: CASSDTLFRRGDTDTQYF
j_gene: TRBJ1-1; abundance: -; v_gene: TRBV6-5; d_gene: -; CDR3nt: TGTGCCAGCGGAACACAGGGAAACACTGAAGCTTTCTTT; CDR3aa: CASGTQGNTEAFF
j_gene: TRBJ2-3; abundance: once; v_gene: TRBV11-2; d_gene: TRBD2; CDR3nt: TGTGCCAGCAGCCGCCCGGTTGGCGGGAGGGCCTGGGATACGCAGTATTTT; CDR3aa: CASSRPVGGRAWDTQYF
j_gene: TRBJ1-4; abundance: -; v_gene: TRBV30; d_gene: -; CDR3nt: TGTGCCTGGAGTTCCCGACACGCGGGGTCTAATGAAAAACTGTTTTTT; CDR3aa: CAWSSRHAGSNEKLFF
j_gene: TRBJ1-4; abundance: -; v_gene: TRBV9; d_gene: -; CDR3nt: TGTGCCAGCAACACGGGGAGGGGTAATGAAAAACTGTTTTTT; CDR3aa: CASNTGRGNEKLFF